These T cell receptor beta chains were read from a single sample in a study of vaccination effects on CD4 cells after COVID-19. Sequencing was performed with immunoSEQ multiplex PCR; in TCRdb, only in-frame clones are kept and a portion is missing. The repertoire holds more than 12,000 clones, with about 75% as singletons. Their recognized antigens are unknown. Here the sequenced sample was CD4+ T cells from PBMCs cultured with HCoV-NL63 spike peptides, taken after COVID-19 vaccination. These receptors were obtained from a human donor who received a COVID-19 vaccine. CDR3s include the opening cysteine and the closing phenylalanine or tryptophan. A D gene is named only where the DNA matches it firmly. Rows give clone size only sometimes, using once, few, many, or a class for an expanded clone.

few	TRBD1	TRBV4-3	TRBJ1-5	TGCGCCAGCAGCCAAGAGCCAGGGGGTGGGGGACAGCCCCAGCATTTT	CASSQEPGGGGQPQHF
once	NA	TRBV5-1	TRBJ2-1	TGCGCCAGCAGTGACGGGGTCGGGGAGCAGTTCTTC	CASSDGVGEQFF
NA	NA	TRBV2	TRBJ2-2	TGTGCCAGCTGTGCCAGGAACACCGCGGGCGGGGAGCTGTTTTTT	CASCARNTAGGELFF
NA	NA	TRBV11-3	TRBJ1-1	TGTGCCAGCAGCTTAGAGGTCGGCACTGAAGCTTTCTTT	CASSLEVGTEAFF
once	NA	TRBV11-3	TRBJ2-1	TGTGCCAGCAGCCAGGAGGGGGGACCCTACAATGAGCAGTTCTTC	CASSQEGGPYNEQFF
NA	TRBD1	TRBV5-4	TRBJ1-2	TGTGCCAGCAGCCCAACCGGGACAGGGCAGGGCTACACCTTC	CASSPTGTGQGYTF
few	NA	TRBV11-2	TRBJ1-4	TGTGCCAGCAGCTTGAGCGGGTATAATGAAAAACTGTTTTTT	CASSLSGYNEKLFF
NA	NA	TRBV20-1	TRBJ1-5	TGCAGTGCTAGTACCGGGCCCCCCAATCAGCCCCAGCATTTT	CSASTGPPNQPQHF
NA	NA	TRBV6-1	TRBJ1-1	TGTGCCAGCACCTATACGAACACTGAAGCTTTCTTT	CASTYTNTEAFF
NA	NA	TRBV3-1/TRBV3-2	TRBJ1-4	TGTGCCAGCAGCCCAACAGGGAGGGAAAAACTGTTTTTT	CASSPTGREKLFF
NA	TRBD1	TRBV4-1	TRBJ1-6	TGCGCCAGCAGCCCCTTTTCAGGGCAGGGGGGTTCACCCCTCCACTTT	CASSPFSGQGGSPLHF
NA	NA	TRBV5-6	TRBJ2-7	TGTGCCAGCAGCTTGGGTGGGGGAGTCTACGAGCAGTACTTC	CASSLGGGVYEQYF
once	NA	TRBV20-1	TRBJ2-5	TGCAGTGGGGAGAGGGAGACCCAGTACTTC	CSGERETQYF
few	TRBD2	TRBV18	TRBJ2-7	TGTGCCAGCTCACTACGACTAGCGGGGGCCCGGGGCGAGCAGTACTTC	CASSLRLAGARGEQYF
NA	NA	TRBV16	TRBJ1-3	TGTGCCAGCAGCCAATTCGGACCATCTCGTGGAAACACCATATATTTT	CASSQFGPSRGNTIYF
NA	TRBD2	TRBV2	TRBJ2-7	TGTGCCAGCAGGAGGATAGCGGGAGATTTATACGAGCAGTACTTC	CASRRIAGDLYEQYF
NA	NA	TRBV7-5	TRBJ1-2	TGTGCCAGAATCATAAACCAGGGGGCTGGTGGCTATGGCTACACCTTC	CARIINQGAGGYGYTF
once	NA	TRBV7-7	TRBJ2-2	TGTGCTAGCAGCTTAACAGCCGGGGAGCTGTTTTTT	CASSLTAGELFF
NA	TRBD1	TRBV14	TRBJ1-4	TGTGCCAGCAGCCCGAGACAGGGGGTGGGCGAAAAACTGTTTTTT	CASSPRQGVGEKLFF
NA	NA	TRBV6-5	TRBJ1-6	TGTGCCAGCAGGATCAGGCTAAATTCACCCCTCCACTTT	CASRIRLNSPLHF
NA	NA	TRBV28	TRBJ1-5	TGTGCCAGCAGTCAGGGTCCGGGACGCGGCAATCAGCCCCAGCATTTT	CASSQGPGRGNQPQHF
NA	NA	TRBV30	TRBJ2-5	TGTGCCTGGAGTGTGAGGACCCAAGAGACCCAGTACTTC	CAWSVRTQETQYF
NA	TRBD2	TRBV5-1	TRBJ2-1	TGCGCCAGCAGCCCGGGGACTAGCGGGAGGGTGGGCAATGAGCAGTTCTTC	CASSPGTSGRVGNEQFF
NA	NA	TRBV15	TRBJ1-1	TGTGCCACCAGCAGAGGATTTGGGAACACTGAAGCTTTCTTT	CATSRGFGNTEAFF
NA	NA	TRBV9	TRBJ2-5	TGTGCCAGCAGCGTAGTAGGTCAAGGGGGGGAGACCCAGTACTTC	CASSVVGQGGETQYF
NA	NA	TRBV23-1	TRBJ2-2	TGCGCCAGCGCGCCTTTAAACCGGGACTTGGCGACCGGGGAGCTGTTTTTT	CASAPLNRDLATGELFF
NA	NA	TRBV28	TRBJ1-2	TGTGCCAGCAGTTTATTGTCCGTGCGGGGAGGTGGCTACACCTTC	CASSLLSVRGGGYTF
NA	NA	TRBV18	TRBJ1-2	TGTGCCAGCTCACCGCGAGGTGCCCTCAACTATGGCTACACCTTC	CASSPRGALNYGYTF
NA	NA	TRBV3-1/TRBV3-2	TRBJ1-5	TGTGCCAGCAGCCAGACAGGCAATCAGCCCCAGCATTTT	CASSQTGNQPQHF
NA	NA	TRBV4-2	TRBJ1-4	TGTGCCAGCAGCCAAGATCGTGATGGTTCTAATGAAAAACTGTTTTTT	CASSQDRDGSNEKLFF
NA	NA	TRBV7-2	TRBJ1-2	TGTGCCAGCAGCTTAGAATTAAGAGGCTACACCTTC	CASSLELRGYTF
NA	NA	TRBV21-1	TRBJ2-3	TGTGCCAGCAGCCACCGGACAGGGGGCGCAACAGATACGCAGTATTTT	CASSHRTGGATDTQYF
few	TRBD1	TRBV4-3	TRBJ1-1	TGCGCCAGCAGACAACAGGGGACCTCGTCGGGGACTTTCTTT	CASRQQGTSSGTFF
NA	NA	TRBV27	TRBJ2-7	TGTGCCAGCAGTTCCTACTCGTACTACGAGCAGTACTTC	CASSSYSYYEQYF
NA	TRBD1	TRBV24-1	TRBJ2-3	TGTGCCACCAGTGATACCGGGACAGGGGGCGCAGATACGCAGTATTTT	CATSDTGTGGADTQYF
few	NA	TRBV6-5	TRBJ1-1	TGTGCCACCCATAGGGCCGGAAAAGCTTTCTTT	CATHRAGKAFF
NA	NA	TRBV3-1/TRBV3-2	TRBJ2-2	TGTGCCAGCAGCCAAGCGGGGACCGGGGAGCTGTTTTTT	CASSQAGTGELFF
NA	TRBD1	TRBV11-2	TRBJ2-5	TGTGCCAGCAGCTTGGGGACAGGGTTTCAAGAGACCCAGTACTTC	CASSLGTGFQETQYF
NA	NA	TRBV3-1/TRBV3-2	TRBJ2-3	TGTGCCACCGTTAGCGCCCGCACAGATACGCAGTATTTT	CATVSARTDTQYF
few	NA	TRBV27	TRBJ1-6	TGTGCCAGCACCCTCCGGTGGGATTTCGGTTCACCCCTCCACTTT	CASTLRWDFGSPLHF
NA	TRBD2	TRBV7-9	TRBJ2-3	TGTGCCAGCAGCTCCATTTTAGCGGGAGCGGGAGATACGCAGTATTTT	CASSSILAGAGDTQYF
NA	NA	TRBV9	TRBJ2-5	TGTGCCAGCAGCGTAGACGTGGGAGAGACCCAGTACTTC	CASSVDVGETQYF
once	NA	TRBV2	TRBJ2-7	TGTGCCAGCTGCGGTAACTCCTACGAGCAGTACTTC	CASCGNSYEQYF
NA	NA	TRBV25-1	TRBJ2-7	TGTGCCAGCAGTGAGTCGATCTACGAGCAGTACTTC	CASSESIYEQYF
NA	NA	TRBV30	TRBJ1-1	TGTGCCTGGAGTCCGACTGCTAGAAGAACTGAAGCTTTCTTT	CAWSPTARRTEAFF
NA	TRBD1	TRBV7-9	TRBJ2-6	TGTGCCAGCAGCCAACGGCGGACAGGGGTCGGGTCTGGGGCCAACGTCCTGACTTTC	CASSQRRTGVGSGANVLTF
few	NA	TRBV2	TRBJ1-4	TGTGCCAGCAGCCCTGAGGGCAGACCCGGGGAAAAACTGTTTTTT	CASSPEGRPGEKLFF
NA	NA	TRBV29-1	TRBJ2-3	TGCAGCGTTGAAACGATGAGGGGGGGTGATACGCAGTATTTT	CSVETMRGGDTQYF
NA	NA	TRBV5-5	TRBJ1-4	TGTGCCAGCAGCCCCGGGGGGTGGATCCAGGAAAAACTGTTTTTT	CASSPGGWIQEKLFF
NA	TRBD2	TRBV11-3	TRBJ2-7	TGTGCCAGCAGCATAAGCGGGGCGAGCTCCTACGAGCAGTACTTC	CASSISGASSYEQYF
once	NA	TRBV5-1	TRBJ2-5	TGCGCCAGCAGCCCGCTCGGGCTATCAGGCACCGAGACCCAGTACTTC	CASSPLGLSGTETQYF
NA	NA	TRBV2	TRBJ2-5	TGTGCCAGCAAACTCCGCGAGGGAGAGACCCAGTACTTC	CASKLREGETQYF